This TCR beta chain appears in the sequencing data of a study of early T cells in non-severe SARS-CoV-2 infection. The CDR3 spans 14 residues. J was trimmed by 4 bases and V by 0 bases; bases with no gene match: 1. Per the germline V gene, CDR1 is MNHNS and CDR2 is SASEGT. Separate cDNA molecules each had unique molecular identifiers attached to them. TCRdb reanalysed the 5' RACE reads using MiXCR and keeps one entry per CDR3 protein. Of under 70,000 distinct CDR3 sequences listed, more than 9.5% are singletons. The rearrangement joins TRBV6-1 to TRBJ2-3; 7 positions match TRBD2. The clonotype originates from an adult who was a healthcare worker with PCR-confirmed SARS-CoV-2 infection or an uninfected control (not recorded which). What was sequenced was whole blood. CDR3 coding DNA: TGTGCCAGCAGTGAAGCGCGGGAGCCAGATACGCAGTATTTT. This sequence encodes CASSEAREPDTQYF.